This T cell receptor (beta chain) was observed in a study of blood T cells in healthy people across ages (dated by TCRdb to the mid-2010s). Some background on the complete study: In model experiments, roughly one uniquely barcoded TCR beta cDNA molecule per two T cells was captured by template switching. The study measured age-related changes in TCR beta repertoire diversity using deep sequencing normalized with unique cDNA molecular identifiers. The donors were split into four age groups: young (average 16 years), middle-aged (over 35), aged (approximately 60) and long-lived (roughly 88). To avoid experimental bias, donors of different ages were spread randomly across the sequencing lanes. Using the same blood draw, the study looked at two additional independent replicas of 1 million unique cDNA reads for two donors, one aged 18 to 30 and the other aged 80 or older. Overall results and qualifications from the work: Estimates of total diversity based on one million sequenced T cells were considered lower bounds and underestimates. Compared with the aged group, more naive CD4+ T cells, fewer expanded clones and increased TCR diversity were shown by the long-lived group, suggesting age selection. Bulk unsorted PBMC profiling prevented conclusive comparison of naive and antigen-experienced compartments. As age increased, observed TCR beta diversity per million T cells dropped in a roughly linear way, and a significant reduction was already evident by age about 40. The percentage of naive T cells measured by flow cytometry correlated strongly with observed TCR beta diversity. Because the CMV infection status of the donors was unknown, age-related changes in expanded clonotypes may potentially have been confounded.

Here V drops 6 bases and J drops 4 bases, and the junction holds 12 bases not matched to any gene. Counted from cysteine to phenylalanine, this CDR3 has 16 amino acids. Solely the CDR3 DNA is kept, with 48 bases framed from the first base. CDR1 DFQATT and CDR2 SNEGSKA are derived from the germline V gene (reference sequence). Libraries were made using 5' RACE. Sequencing was performed on an Illumina HiSeq 2500. A second PCR of roughly 7 to 11 cycles was performed with a sample-barcoded 5' primer and a J-beta primer mix. Each TCR beta cDNA molecule received a unique molecular identifier from a template-switch 5' adaptor carrying 12 random nucleotides. Each sample yielded at least 2.5 million CDR3-containing paired-end reads. All of the RNA was converted into first-strand cDNA using the Mint cDNA synthesis kit, with a TRBC-specific oligonucleotide serving as the primer. Following uracil-DNA glycosylase treatment, a first 18-cycle PCR with universal primers M1SS and BC2_uni_R was performed on all cDNA. The authors' analysis ran thus. Each sample was normalized by randomly selecting 1 million high-quality reads, each carrying a distinct molecular identifier. Reads sharing molecular identifiers were discarded rather than binned into consensus sequences. MiTCR, run with a Q25 quality threshold and the strictest error-elimination algorithm, handled CDR3 identification, clonotype clustering and error correction. A nonparametric unseen species model using Euler transformation provided a lower-bound estimate of total TCR beta diversity. Through fastp at Q25 and MiXCR, TCRdb rebuilt clones from the public reads, retaining in-frame beta chains. A single entry per CDR3 protein holds the most common genes and DNA from its merged rows. The V and J calls reflect TCRdb's pipeline rather than the authors' work. The sample has around 400,000 distinct CDR3 sequences on record, roughly half of them singletons. Under 65% of the sample is in the top ten clones.

The donors were roughly 40 Caucasian individuals from Russia, aged roughly 6 to 100 years, who were systemically healthy. Each donor gave 9 to 10 milliliters of peripheral blood, collected into EDTA-treated Vacutainer tubes. Ficoll-Paque density-gradient centrifugation was used to isolate PBMCs, with at least 6 million per sample. Total RNA, at least 6 micrograms per sample, was extracted from PBMCs with Trizol reagent. Naive CD45RAhigh/CD27high T cell percentages were measured by flow cytometry on a PBMC aliquot from every donor. A note on this clonotype: The target of this receptor is not known. No quality values exist for individual bases; no much larger clone is one base distant.

The chain is encoded by TRBV20-1 joined to TRBJ2-1; 10 central bases correspond to TRBD2. This receptor was identified in a man aged 60 to 69 in good health. The sample comprised blood. The nucleotides read TGCAGTGCCGAGGGGGCTAGCGGGAGATCGTACAATGAGCAGTTCTTC. The translation is CSAEGASGRSYNEQFF.